This entry describes one T cell receptor beta chain. TCRdb's table, derived via immunoSEQ multiplex PCR, lists solely in-frame clones and lacks some. Counted here are fewer than 90,000 clones, around 90% occurring once; the ten biggest clones make up roughly 23%. The source of the sample is a study of T cell responses to AZD1222 COVID-19 vaccine. In the study overall: Second doses at about 4 or about 12 weeks were pooled.

CDR3 size: 13 residues. From germline, CDR1 is MNHEY and CDR2 SMNVEV (reference sequence). Deletions cut 7 bases from V and 4 bases from J, with 11 bases between. The origin of this receptor is an adult in good health. Specimen: peripheral blood, collected on day 0 of AZD1222 vaccination. The chain recombines TRBV27 with TRBJ2-1; no definite D call. CDR3 DNA: TGTGCCAGCACAAGTGGCTCTTACAATGAGCAGTTCTTC. Protein: CASTSGSYNEQFF.